This T cell receptor (beta chain) was sequenced during a study of blood T cell repertoires in COVID-19. CDR1 is SGHRS and CDR2 is YFSETQ in the germline V gene. V was pared by 5 bases and J by 6 bases, with 5 bases of the junction left unmatched. CDR3 length: 13 residues. TCRdb's table, derived via immunoSEQ multiplex PCR, lists solely in-frame clones and lacks some. The sample carries some 400,000 clones, more than 75% recorded once. The TCR sequence derives from a woman in her 30s with COVID-19, enrolled during active disease. The sequencing sample was made of peripheral blood. The chain links TRBV5-1 to TRBJ2-7, with 10 positions matching TRBD1. CDR3 DNA: TGCGCCAGCAGGCGAGGACAGGGGGGCGAGCAGTACTTC. Translated, it gives CASRRGQGGEQYF. Variable domain in full (rest from reference TRBV5-1 and TRBJ2-7): KAGVTQTPRYLIKTRGQQVTLSCSPISGHRSVSWYQQTPGQGLQFLFEYFSETQRNKGNFPGRFSGRQFSNSRSEMNVSTLELGDSALYLCASRRGQGGEQYFGPGTRLTVT.